Each of the 23 T cell receptor beta chains below was sequenced from the same sample in a study of cytomegalovirus exposure and HLA in healthy donors. A multiplex PCR was run with 60 Vbeta primers and 13 Jbeta primers. Measured with immunoSEQ multiplex PCR; TCRdb has only the in-frame clones, and not every one. The sample records 100,000 to 120,000 clones, about 15% being singletons. Sequencing was performed on PBMCs. These TCRs come from a female donor in good health and CMV-seronegative.

The chain employs TRBV19 and TRBJ1-1; 8 bases align to TRBD1. V was clipped by 3 bases and J by 0 bases; unmatched bases: 9. From germline, CDR1 is LNHDA and CDR2 SQIVND (reference sequence). This CDR3 spans 17 amino acids. CDR3 bases: TGTGCCAGTAGTATCGGGACAGGAACTTTAATGAACACTGAAGCTTTCTTT. Residues: CASSIGTGTLMNTEAFF.

This clone was detected a few times. The V gene is TRBV2, the J gene TRBJ2-1; D gene ambiguous. Germline CDR1 is SNHLY and CDR2 is FYNNEI. This CDR3 has 16 residues. The V gene lost 3 bases and the J gene lost 0 bases, with 12 bases spanning the gap. This CDR3 reads CASSEFAGSSYNEQFF. The CDR3 coding sequence is TGTGCCAGCAGTGAGTTTGCTGGCAGCTCCTACAATGAGCAGTTCTTC.

This clone showed up just a few times. The chain combines TRBV5-6 with TRBJ2-1; TRBD2 might be the D (7 bases). This CDR3 has 17 amino acids. The germline V gene has CDR1 SGHDT and CDR2 YYEEEE. The V end lost 0 bases, the J end lost 2 bases, and 15 bases lay between the germline ends. The CDR3 DNA reads as TGTGCCAGCAGCTTGGCGTCTCGGGGGGCCCCCTACAATGAGCAGTTCTTC. It translates to CASSLASRGAPYNEQFF.

V usage is TRBV19 and J usage is TRBJ1-5; perhaps TRBD1 as D (5 bases). V gave up 8 bases and J gave up 5 bases, with 13 bases separating them. Per the germline V gene, CDR1 is LNHDA and CDR2 is SQIVND (reference sequence). The CDR3 is 13 residues long. The CDR3 loop reads CASGNLGDQPQHF. The DNA of the CDR3 is TGTGCCAGTGGGAACCTAGGGGATCAGCCCCAGCATTTT.

The sample holds a few counts of this clone. The genes are TRBV27 and TRBJ1-2, with D uncertain. V dropped 5 bases and J dropped 6 bases, with 13 bases sitting between them. The germline V gene encodes CDR1 MNHEY and CDR2 SMNVEV (reference sequence). The CDR3 runs 13 residues. CDR3 region: CASSPVVTNGYTF. CDR3 in DNA: TGTGCCAGCAGTCCAGTGGTGACAAATGGCTACACCTTC.

V usage is TRBV6-5 and J usage is TRBJ2-5; 7 nucleotides align to TRBD2. V trimming: 6 bases; J trimming: 5 bases; junction bases outside the gene matches: 9. This CDR3 has 14 residues. Per the germline V gene, CDR1 is MNHEY and CDR2 is SVGAGI. The CDR3 DNA is TGTGCCAGCAGGTCCGGGGGGAGGTGGGAGACCCAGTACTTC. Translated, it gives CASRSGGRWETQYF.

The chain links TRBV27 to TRBJ2-7; TRBD1 agrees at 8 bases. Germline V lookup: CDR1 MNHEY, CDR2 SMNVEV (reference sequence). The CDR3 loop spans 13 amino acids. V was clipped by 9 bases and J by 3 bases; unmatched bases: 7. This CDR3 is CASTFTGGYEQYF. DNA for the CDR3: TGTGCCAGTACCTTTACAGGGGGCTACGAGCAGTACTTC.

The V call is TRBV4-3, the J call TRBJ2-3, with 13 bases lining up with TRBD2. The CDR3 sequence is 15 residues long. Trimming removed 4 bases from V and 6 bases from J; junction bases left unmatched: 4. In germline, CDR1 is LGHNA, CDR2 YSLEER. CDR3 in DNA: TGCGCCAGCAGCCGTACTAGCGGGGGGGCCGATACGCAGTATTTT. Translating gives CASSRTSGGADTQYF.

The table lists this clone with a few counts. This chain connects TRBV2 to TRBJ1-2, with TRBD1 identical over 11 bases. V dropped 8 bases and J dropped 7; count of bases not matched to a gene: 6. This CDR3 comprises 13 residues. Germline CDR1 and CDR2: SNHLY and FYNNEI. The CDR3 nucleotides read TGTGCCAGCGATGGACAGGGGGCCTTTGGCTACACCTTC. Protein product: CASDGQGAFGYTF.

This clone was found a few times. V usage is TRBV27 and J usage is TRBJ2-1, with 9 bases fitting TRBD2. Germline loops: CDR1 MNHEY, CDR2 SMNVEV (reference sequence). The CDR3 is made up of 19 amino acids. Unmatched junction bases numbered 12, after V lost 0 bases and J lost 3 bases. The DNA of the CDR3 is TGTGCCAGCAGTTTATCCCGGAGAGGTAGCGGGAGATTCTACAATGAGCAGTTCTTC. As protein: CASSLSRRGSGRFYNEQFF.

V is TRBV2 and J is TRBJ1-5; perhaps TRBD1 as D (5 bases). The CDR3 has 15 amino acids. Germline V lookup: CDR1 SNHLY, CDR2 FYNNEI. The V end was cut by 3 bases, the J end by 0 bases, with 9 bases between. The CDR3 loop reads CASSERQYSNQPQHF. CDR3 DNA: TGTGCCAGCAGTGAGCGACAGTATAGCAATCAGCCCCAGCATTTT. The whole variable domain, remainder taken from reference TRBV2 and TRBJ1-5, is EPEVTQTPSHQVTQMGQEVILRCVPISNHLYFYWYRQILGQKVEFLVSFYNNEISEKSEIFDDQFSVERPDGSNFTLKIRSTKLEDSAMYFCASSERQYSNQPQHFGDGTRLSIL.

The gene calls are TRBV4-3 and TRBJ1-2; possibly TRBD1 for D (5 bases). This CDR3 comprises 13 residues. V lost 1 base and J lost 4, with 7 bases in between. Germline V gene data show CDR1 as LGHNA and CDR2 as YSLEER. CDR3 DNA: TGCGCCAGCAGCCAAGCGGGGGGCTATGGCTACACCTTC. Encoded protein: CASSQAGGYGYTF.

In its sample, this clone was seen a few times. The V and J genes are TRBV5-4 and TRBJ2-1; the match to TRBD2 covers 8 bases. V lost 0 bases, J lost 5 bases, and 7 bases stayed unmatched. The CDR3 extends over 16 amino acids. CDR1 is SGHNT and CDR2 is YYREEE in the germline V gene (reference sequence). The CDR3 here is CASSLVRTSPNNEQFF. DNA of the CDR3: TGTGCCAGCAGCTTGGTAAGGACTAGCCCCAACAATGAGCAGTTCTTC.

This clone was seen more than once but under ten times. In the same sample, other DNA sequences code for this CDR3. The chain carries TRBV5-1 and TRBJ2-1; the D is unclear. V shed 2 bases and J shed 0 bases, with 9 bases lying between them. The CDR3 consists of 15 residues. From germline, CDR1 is SGHRS and CDR2 YFSETQ. The CDR3 sequence: CASSLTESSYNEQFF. CDR3 sequence (DNA): TGCGCCAGCAGCTTAACGGAGAGCTCCTACAATGAGCAGTTCTTC. Using reference TRBV5-1 and TRBJ2-1 for the parts outside the CDR3, the full variable domain is KAGVTQTPRYLIKTRGQQVTLSCSPISGHRSVSWYQQTPGQGLQFLFEYFSETQRNKGNFPGRFSGRQFSNSRSEMNVSTLELGDSALYLCASSLTESSYNEQFFGPGTRLTVL.

V usage is TRBV7-2 and J usage is TRBJ1-5; no firm D call. From germline, CDR1 is SGHTA and CDR2 FQGNSA. V lost 1 base and J 4 bases, leaving 5 bases between the germline ends. The CDR3 sequence is 13 residues long. This CDR3 reads CASSLDINQPQHF. The CDR3 DNA reads TGTGCCAGCAGCTTAGACATAAATCAGCCCCAGCATTTT.

This clone was seen a few times. The chain couples TRBV4-2 to TRBJ1-5; maybe TRBD1 (5 bases). Trimming pared 2 bases from V and 5 bases from J, leaving 13 bases between. CDR1 is LGHNA and CDR2 is YNFKEQ in the germline V gene. The CDR3 consists of 15 residues. This CDR3 is CASSQFETGDQPQHF. The CDR3, as DNA: TGTGCCAGCAGCCAATTTGAAACAGGAGATCAGCCCCAGCATTTT.

This clone was observed a handful of times. The rearrangement links TRBV5-6 to TRBJ1-1, with 7 nucleotides matching TRBD1. CDR3 length: 12 residues. The ends lost 4 bases at V and 6 bases at J; junction bases unmatched: 3. The germline gives CDR1 SGHDT, CDR2 YYEEEE. CDR3 bases: TGTGCCAGCAGCCAGGGACAGCCTGAAGCTTTCTTT. Its protein product is CASSQGQPEAFF.

This clone was seen a handful of times. The V and J genes are TRBV7-2 and TRBJ2-2, with a possible D match to TRBD2 (5 bases). The CDR3 length is 13 residues. The germline CDR1 and CDR2 sequences are SGHTA and FQGNSA. V shed 10 bases and J shed 4 bases, with 13 bases lying between them. The CDR3 loop reads CANSPAGTGELFF. CDR3 sequence (DNA): TGTGCCAATTCCCCTGCGGGCACCGGGGAGCTGTTTTTT.

The genes are TRBV5-1 and TRBJ2-7; D perhaps matches TRBD1 (6 bases). The CDR3 runs to 15 residues. V gave up 3 bases and J gave up 4 bases, with 17 bases separating them. Germline V gives CDR1 SGHRS, CDR2 YFSETQ. CDR3 protein: CASSSTQGRRYEQYF. The DNA for the CDR3 is TGCGCCAGCAGCTCAACCCAGGGGAGAAGGTACGAGCAGTACTTC.

This rearrangement joins TRBV5-8 to TRBJ1-5; the D gene is possibly TRBD1 (5 bases). Trimming removed 4 bases at V and 6 bases at J, with 14 bases between. CDR3 size: 14 residues. From germline, CDR1 is SGHTS and CDR2 YDEGEE. The CDR3 spells CASSRRTKGQPQHF. CDR3 DNA sequence: TGTGCCAGCAGCCGTCGGACAAAAGGTCAGCCCCAGCATTTT.

This clone was found a few times. The chain joins TRBV9 to TRBJ1-4, with a tentative D call TRBD1 (5 bases). This CDR3 comprises 15 residues. Germline V gene lookup returns CDR1 SGDLS and CDR2 YYNGEE. Trimming took off 2 bases at V and 6 bases at J, with 14 bases between the two ends. The CDR3 region is CASSVAGRRDEKLFF. CDR3 coding DNA: TGTGCCAGCAGCGTCGCGGGGCGGAGGGATGAAAAACTGTTTTTT.

This rearrangement joins TRBV6-5 to TRBJ2-5; 9 nucleotides line up with TRBD1. CDR1 and CDR2 (germline): MNHEY, SVGAGI. Losses at the gene ends were 5 bases for V and 1 base for J; bases not matched to a gene: 5. There are 15 residues in the CDR3. The CDR3 sequence is CASSVQGAVQETQYF. CDR3 DNA: TGTGCCAGCAGTGTACAGGGGGCTGTCCAAGAGACCCAGTACTTC.

V and J are TRBV4-3 and TRBJ2-1; TRBD2 matches at 10 bases. The CDR3 has 18 residues. Looked up from germline, CDR1 is LGHNA and CDR2 is YSLEER. Unmatched junction bases numbered 14, after V lost 5 bases and J lost 4 bases. In DNA, the CDR3 is TGCGCCAGCAGCTACTCCCCCCTAGCGGGAGCTCGGTACAATGAGCAGTTCTTC. Its protein product is CASSYSPLAGARYNEQFF.